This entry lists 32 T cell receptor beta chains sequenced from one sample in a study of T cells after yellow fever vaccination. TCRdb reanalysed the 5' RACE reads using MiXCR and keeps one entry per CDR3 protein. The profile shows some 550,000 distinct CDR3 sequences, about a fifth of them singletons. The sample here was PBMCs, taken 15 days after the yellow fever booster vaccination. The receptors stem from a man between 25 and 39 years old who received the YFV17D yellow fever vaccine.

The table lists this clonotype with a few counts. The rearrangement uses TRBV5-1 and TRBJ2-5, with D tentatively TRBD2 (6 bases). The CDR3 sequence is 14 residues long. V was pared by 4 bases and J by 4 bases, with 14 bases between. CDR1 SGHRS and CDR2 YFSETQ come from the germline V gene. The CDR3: CASSMGGARETQYF. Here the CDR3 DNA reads TGCGCCAGCAGCATGGGGGGAGCCCGAGAGACCCAGTACTTC. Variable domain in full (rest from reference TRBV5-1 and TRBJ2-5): KAGVTQTPRYLIKTRGQQVTLSCSPISGHRSVSWYQQTPGQGLQFLFEYFSETQRNKGNFPGRFSGRQFSNSRSEMNVSTLELGDSALYLCASSMGGARETQYFGPGTRLLVL.

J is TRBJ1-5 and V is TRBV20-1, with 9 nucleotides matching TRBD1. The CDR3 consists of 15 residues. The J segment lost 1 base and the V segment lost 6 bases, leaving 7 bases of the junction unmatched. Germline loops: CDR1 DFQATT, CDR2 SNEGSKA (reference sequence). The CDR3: CSATGQGGSNQPQHF. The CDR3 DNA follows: TGCAGTGCCACGGGACAGGGAGGCAGCAATCAGCCCCAGCATTTT.

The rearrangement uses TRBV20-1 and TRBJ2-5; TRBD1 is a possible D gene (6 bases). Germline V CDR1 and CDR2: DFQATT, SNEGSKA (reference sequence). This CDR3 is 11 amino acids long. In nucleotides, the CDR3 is TGCTCCGGATTACAGGGAGAGACCCAGTACTTC. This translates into CSGLQGETQYF.

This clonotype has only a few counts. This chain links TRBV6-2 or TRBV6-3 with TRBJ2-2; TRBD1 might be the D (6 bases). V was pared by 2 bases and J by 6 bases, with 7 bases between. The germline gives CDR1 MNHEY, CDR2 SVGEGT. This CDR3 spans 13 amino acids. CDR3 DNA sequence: TGTGCCAGCAGTTACCAGGGGCCCGGGGAGCTGTTTTTT. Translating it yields CASSYQGPGELFF.

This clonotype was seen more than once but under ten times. DNA for the CDR3: TGTGCCAGCAGCTTATTGAGCGGGCTTGGAACAGATACGCAGTATTTT. This encodes CASSLLSGLGTDTQYF. The V call is TRBV7-2, the J call TRBJ2-3, with a weak D call TRBD2 (6 bases). The CDR3 length is 16 residues. Germline V gene data show CDR1 as SGHTA and CDR2 as FQGNSA. Trimming removed 2 bases at V and 3 bases at J, with 15 bases between.

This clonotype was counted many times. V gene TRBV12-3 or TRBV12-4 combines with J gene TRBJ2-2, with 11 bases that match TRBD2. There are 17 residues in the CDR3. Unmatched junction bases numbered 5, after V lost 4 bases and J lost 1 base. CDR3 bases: TGTGCCAGCAGTTCGACTAGCGGGAATAAGAACACCGGGGAGCTGTTTTTT. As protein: CASSSTSGNKNTGELFF.

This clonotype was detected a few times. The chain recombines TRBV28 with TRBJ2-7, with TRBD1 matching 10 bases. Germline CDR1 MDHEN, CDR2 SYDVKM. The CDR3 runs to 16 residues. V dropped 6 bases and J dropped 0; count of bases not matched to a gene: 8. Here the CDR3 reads CASSKTGGHTSYEQYF. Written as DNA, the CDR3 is TGTGCCAGCAGCAAGACAGGGGGCCATACCTCCTACGAGCAGTACTTC.

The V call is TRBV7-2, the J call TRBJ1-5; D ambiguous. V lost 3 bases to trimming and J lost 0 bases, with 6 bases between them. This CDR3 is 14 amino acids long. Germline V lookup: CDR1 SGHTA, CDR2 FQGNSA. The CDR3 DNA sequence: TGTGCCAGCAGCTTTGTAGATAGCAATCAGCCCCAGCATTTT. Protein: CASSFVDSNQPQHF.

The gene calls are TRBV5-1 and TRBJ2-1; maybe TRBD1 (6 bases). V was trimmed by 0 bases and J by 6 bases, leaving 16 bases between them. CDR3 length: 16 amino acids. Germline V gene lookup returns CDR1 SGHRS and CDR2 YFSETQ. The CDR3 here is CASSLANWEGGNEQFF. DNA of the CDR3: TGCGCCAGCAGCTTGGCCAATTGGGAAGGGGGCAATGAGCAGTTCTTC.

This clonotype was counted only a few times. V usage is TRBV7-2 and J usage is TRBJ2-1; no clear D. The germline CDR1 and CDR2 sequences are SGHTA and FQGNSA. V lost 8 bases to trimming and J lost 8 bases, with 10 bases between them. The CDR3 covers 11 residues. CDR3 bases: TGTGCCAGCGAGAGATGGGATGAGCAGTTCTTC. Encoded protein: CASERWDEQFF.

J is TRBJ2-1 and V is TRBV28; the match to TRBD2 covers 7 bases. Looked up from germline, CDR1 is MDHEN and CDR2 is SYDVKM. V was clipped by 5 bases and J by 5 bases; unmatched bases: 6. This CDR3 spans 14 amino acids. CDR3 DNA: TGTGCCAGCAGTACCCGGGACTATAACAATGAGCAGTTCTTC. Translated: CASSTRDYNNEQFF.

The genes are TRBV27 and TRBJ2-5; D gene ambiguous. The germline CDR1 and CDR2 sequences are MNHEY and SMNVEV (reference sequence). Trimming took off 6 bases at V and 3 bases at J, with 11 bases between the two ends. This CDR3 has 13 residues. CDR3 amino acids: CASSRQYEETQYF. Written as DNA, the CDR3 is TGTGCCAGCAGCCGTCAATATGAAGAGACCCAGTACTTC.

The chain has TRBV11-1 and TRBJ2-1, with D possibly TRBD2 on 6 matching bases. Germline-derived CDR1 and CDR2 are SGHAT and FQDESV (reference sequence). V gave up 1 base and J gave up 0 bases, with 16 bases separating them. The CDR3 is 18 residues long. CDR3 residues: CASSLGTLALSSYNEQFF. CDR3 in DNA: TGTGCCAGCAGCTTAGGAACCCTAGCGTTGAGCTCCTACAATGAGCAGTTCTTC.

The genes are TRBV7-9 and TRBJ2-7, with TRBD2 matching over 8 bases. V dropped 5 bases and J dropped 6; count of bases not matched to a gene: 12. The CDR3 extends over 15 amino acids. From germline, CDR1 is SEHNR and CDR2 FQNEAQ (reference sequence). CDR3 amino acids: CASSPPLSAGGEQYF. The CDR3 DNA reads TGTGCCAGCAGCCCCCCGCTCAGTGCGGGAGGCGAGCAGTACTTC.

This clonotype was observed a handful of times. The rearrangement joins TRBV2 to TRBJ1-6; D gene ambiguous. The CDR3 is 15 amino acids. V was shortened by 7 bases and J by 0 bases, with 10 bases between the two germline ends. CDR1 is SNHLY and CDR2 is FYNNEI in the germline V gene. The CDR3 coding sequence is TGTGCCAGCAATGGGCGGAGCTCCTATAATTCACCCCTCCACTTT. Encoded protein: CASNGRSSYNSPLHF.

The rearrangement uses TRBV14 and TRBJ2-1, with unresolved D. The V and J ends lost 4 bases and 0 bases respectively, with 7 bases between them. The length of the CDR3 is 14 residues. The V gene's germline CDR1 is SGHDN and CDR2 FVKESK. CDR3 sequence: CASSRGYSYNEQFF. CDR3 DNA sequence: TGTGCCAGCAGCCGTGGTTACTCCTACAATGAGCAGTTCTTC.

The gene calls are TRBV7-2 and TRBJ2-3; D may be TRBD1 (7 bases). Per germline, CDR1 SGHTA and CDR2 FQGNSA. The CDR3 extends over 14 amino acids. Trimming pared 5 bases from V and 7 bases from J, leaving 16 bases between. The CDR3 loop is CASSIGGDSYTQYF. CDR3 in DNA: TGTGCCAGCAGCATAGGAGGGGACAGCTATACGCAGTATTTT.

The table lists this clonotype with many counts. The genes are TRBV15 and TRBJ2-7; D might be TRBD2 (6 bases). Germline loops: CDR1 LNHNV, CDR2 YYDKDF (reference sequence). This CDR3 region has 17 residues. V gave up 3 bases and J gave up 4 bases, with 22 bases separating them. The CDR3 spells CATSSLWDFGSRYEQYF. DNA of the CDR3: TGTGCCACCAGCAGCCTATGGGACTTTGGATCGAGGTACGAGCAGTACTTC.

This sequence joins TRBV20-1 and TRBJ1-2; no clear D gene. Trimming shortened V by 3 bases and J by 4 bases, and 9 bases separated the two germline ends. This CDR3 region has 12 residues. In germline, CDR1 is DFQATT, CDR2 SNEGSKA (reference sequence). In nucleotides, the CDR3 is TGCAGTGCTAGGCCCGGACCCTATGGCTACACCTTC. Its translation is CSARPGPYGYTF.

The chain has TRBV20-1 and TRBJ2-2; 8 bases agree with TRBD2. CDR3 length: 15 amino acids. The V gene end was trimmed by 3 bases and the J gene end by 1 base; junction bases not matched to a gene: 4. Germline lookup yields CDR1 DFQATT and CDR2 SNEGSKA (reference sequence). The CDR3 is CSARESGRNTGELFF. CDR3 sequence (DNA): TGCAGTGCTAGGGAGAGCGGGAGGAACACCGGGGAGCTGTTTTTT.

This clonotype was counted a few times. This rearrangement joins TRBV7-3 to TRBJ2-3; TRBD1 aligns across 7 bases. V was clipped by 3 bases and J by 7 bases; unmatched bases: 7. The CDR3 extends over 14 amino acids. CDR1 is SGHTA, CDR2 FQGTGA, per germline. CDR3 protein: CASSLSTGVNTQYF. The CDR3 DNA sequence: TGTGCCAGCAGCTTGTCCACAGGGGTAAATACGCAGTATTTT.

The CDR3 nucleotides read TGTGCCAGCAGCTCTACTCAGACAGGCTGGGAGCAGTACTTC. Amino acids: CASSSTQTGWEQYF. The genes are TRBV7-2 and TRBJ2-7, with D tentatively TRBD1 (6 bases). The germline V gene encodes CDR1 SGHTA and CDR2 FQGNSA. This CDR3 is built from 14 residues. Trimming cost V 4 bases and J 7 bases, with 17 bases left between them.

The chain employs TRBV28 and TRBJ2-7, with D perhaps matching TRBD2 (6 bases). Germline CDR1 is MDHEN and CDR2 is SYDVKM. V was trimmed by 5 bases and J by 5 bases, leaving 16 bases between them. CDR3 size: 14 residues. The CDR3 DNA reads TGTGCCAGCAGTGCGTCCGGGGGTAGGGACGAGCAGTACTTC. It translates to CASSASGGRDEQYF. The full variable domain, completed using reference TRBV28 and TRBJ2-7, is DVKVTQSSRYLVKRTGEKVFLECVQDMDHENMFWYRQDPGLGLRLIYFSYDVKMKEKGDIPEGYSVSREKKERFSLILESASTNQTSMYLCASSASGGRDEQYFGPGTRLTVT.

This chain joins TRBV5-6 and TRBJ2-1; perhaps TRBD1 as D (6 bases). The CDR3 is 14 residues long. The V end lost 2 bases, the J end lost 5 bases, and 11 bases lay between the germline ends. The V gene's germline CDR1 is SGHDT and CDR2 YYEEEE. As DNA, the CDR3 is TGTGCCAGCAGCTTAGGGACAACCCACAATGAGCAGTTCTTC. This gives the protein CASSLGTTHNEQFF.

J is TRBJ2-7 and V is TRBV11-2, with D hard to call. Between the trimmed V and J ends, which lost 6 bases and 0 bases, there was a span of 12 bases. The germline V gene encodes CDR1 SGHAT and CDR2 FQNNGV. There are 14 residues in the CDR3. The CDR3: CASSGPSSSYEQYF. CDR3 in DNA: TGTGCCAGCAGTGGCCCCTCGAGCTCCTACGAGCAGTACTTC.

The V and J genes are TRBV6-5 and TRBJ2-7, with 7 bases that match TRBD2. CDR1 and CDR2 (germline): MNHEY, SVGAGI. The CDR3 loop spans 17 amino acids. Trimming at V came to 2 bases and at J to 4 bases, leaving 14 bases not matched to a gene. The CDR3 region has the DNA TGTGCCAGCAGTTACGGCCAGGACATGGCGGGAGTTTACGAGCAGTACTTC. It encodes CASSYGQDMAGVYEQYF.

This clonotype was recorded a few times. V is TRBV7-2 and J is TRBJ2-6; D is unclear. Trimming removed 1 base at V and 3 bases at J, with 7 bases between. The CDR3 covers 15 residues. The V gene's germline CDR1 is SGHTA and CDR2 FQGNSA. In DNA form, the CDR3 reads TGTGCCAGCAGCTTAGTGGGGTTTGGGGCCAACGTCCTGACTTTC. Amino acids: CASSLVGFGANVLTF.

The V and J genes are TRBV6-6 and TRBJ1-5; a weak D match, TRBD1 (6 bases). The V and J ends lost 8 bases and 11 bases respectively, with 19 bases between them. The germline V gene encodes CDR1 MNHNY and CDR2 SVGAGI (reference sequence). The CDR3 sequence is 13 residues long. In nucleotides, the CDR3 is TGTGCCAGCGAGGTTCCAGGGGAGATGACCCAGCATTTT. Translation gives CASEVPGEMTQHF.

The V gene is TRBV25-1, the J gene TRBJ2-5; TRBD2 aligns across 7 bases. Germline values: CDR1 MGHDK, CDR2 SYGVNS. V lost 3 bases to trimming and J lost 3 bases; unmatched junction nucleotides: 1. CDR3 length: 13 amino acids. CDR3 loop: CASSEGGEETQYF. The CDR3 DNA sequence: TGTGCCAGCAGTGAGGGGGGGGAAGAGACCCAGTACTTC. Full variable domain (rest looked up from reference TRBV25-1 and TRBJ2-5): EADIYQTPRYLVIGTGKKITLECSQTMGHDKMYWYQQDPGMELHLIHYSYGVNSTEKGDLSSESTVSRIRTEHFPLTLESARPSHTSQYLCASSEGGEETQYFGPGTRLLVL.

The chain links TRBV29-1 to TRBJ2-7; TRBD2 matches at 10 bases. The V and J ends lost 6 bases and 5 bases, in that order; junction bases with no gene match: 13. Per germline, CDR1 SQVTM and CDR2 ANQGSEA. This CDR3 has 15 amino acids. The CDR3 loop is CSVASGRGVGDEQYF. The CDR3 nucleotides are TGCAGCGTGGCTAGCGGGAGAGGTGTAGGTGACGAGCAGTACTTC.

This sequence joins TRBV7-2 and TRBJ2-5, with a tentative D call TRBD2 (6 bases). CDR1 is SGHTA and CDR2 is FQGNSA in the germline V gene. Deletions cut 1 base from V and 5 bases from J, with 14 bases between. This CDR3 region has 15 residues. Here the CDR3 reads CASSLVMGLGETQYF. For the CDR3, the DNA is TGTGCCAGCAGCTTAGTCATGGGACTGGGGGAGACCCAGTACTTC. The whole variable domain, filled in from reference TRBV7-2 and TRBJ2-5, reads GAGVSQSPSNKVTEKGKDVELRCDPISGHTALYWYRQSLGQGLEFLIYFQGNSAPDKSGLPSDRFSAERTGGSVSTLTIQRTQQEDSAVYLCASSLVMGLGETQYFGPGTRLLVL.

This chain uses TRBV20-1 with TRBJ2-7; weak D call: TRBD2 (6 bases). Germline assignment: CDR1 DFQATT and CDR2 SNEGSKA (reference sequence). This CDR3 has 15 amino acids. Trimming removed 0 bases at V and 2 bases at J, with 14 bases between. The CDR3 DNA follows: TGCAGTGCTAGAGATCGGTCGGGAGACCCCTACGAGCAGTACTTC. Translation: CSARDRSGDPYEQYF.